The rows below give T cell receptor beta chains drawn from one sample of a study of blood T cell repertoires in COVID-19. TCRdb's table, derived via immunoSEQ multiplex PCR, lists solely in-frame clones and lacks some. The repertoire holds over 250,000 clones, with 70% to 90% as singletons. What was sequenced was peripheral blood. Receptors originate from a woman aged 70-85 years with acute or convalescent COVID-19. Both conserved end residues are part of each CDR3. The D gene is left open where the match is weak. Clone size is shown for a subset of rows, as once, few, many or a class of expanded clone.

>.|.|TRBV2
CASCLAGSVYEQYF
>.|.|TRBV18
CASSPGQGDQPQHF
>TRBD1|.|TRBV18
CASSPTGAYEQYF
>TRBD1|.|TRBV2
CATGGDRASNQPQHF
>.|once|TRBV5-1
CASSRWAGDNQPQHF
>.|few|TRBV11-3
CASSFSGQETQYF
>.|.|TRBV20-1
CSASRISSYNSPLHF
>.|.|TRBV15
CATSSEPPTGELFF
>TRBD2|.|TRBV5-4
CASSPGGRGFGGELFF
>TRBD2|.|TRBV6-5
CASDSGGASQFF
>.|.|TRBV5-1
CASSLIGGSEQFF
>.|.|TRBV2
CASRTGGETQYF
>.|.|TRBV5-4
CASSLELSGNTIYF
>.|few|TRBV11-2
CASSPLGTGELFF
>.|.|TRBV7-8
CASSLGRGGRPYEQYF
>.|.|TRBV9
CASSVDAGGVAFF
>.|.|TRBV7-9
CASNPGGGNTIYF
>TRBD1|.|TRBV5-1
CASSATGSWNEQYF
>.|.|TRBV15
CATSREFSGNQPQHF
>TRBD1|.|TRBV6-4
CASSGRQGDTEAFF
>TRBD1|.|TRBV30
CAWSTPGQVNTGELFF
>TRBD1|.|TRBV18
CASSRDRNPYGYTF
>.|few|TRBV25-1
CASSQGAEKLFF
>.|.|TRBV20-1
CSADTFYGYTF
>TRBD1|.|TRBV13
CASSLGGGMGGYTF
>TRBD1|.|TRBV6-5
CASTLTGANGYTF
>.|.|TRBV6-5
CASSPRGKEQPQHF
>.|.|TRBV5-1
CASSLGEEGTEAFF
>TRBD1|.|TRBV27
CASSSGQGGETQYF